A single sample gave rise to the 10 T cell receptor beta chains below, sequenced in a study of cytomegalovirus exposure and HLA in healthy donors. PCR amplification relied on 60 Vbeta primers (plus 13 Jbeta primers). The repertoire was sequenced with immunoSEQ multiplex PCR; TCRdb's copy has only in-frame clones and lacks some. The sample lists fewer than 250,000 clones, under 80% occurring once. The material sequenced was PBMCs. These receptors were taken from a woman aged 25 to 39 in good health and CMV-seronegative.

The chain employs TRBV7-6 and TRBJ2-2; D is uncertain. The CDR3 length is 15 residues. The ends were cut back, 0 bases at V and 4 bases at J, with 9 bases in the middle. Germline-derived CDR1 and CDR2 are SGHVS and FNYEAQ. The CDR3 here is CASSLAASFTGELFF. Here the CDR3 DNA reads TGTGCCAGCAGCTTAGCGGCATCTTTCACCGGGGAGCTGTTTTTT.

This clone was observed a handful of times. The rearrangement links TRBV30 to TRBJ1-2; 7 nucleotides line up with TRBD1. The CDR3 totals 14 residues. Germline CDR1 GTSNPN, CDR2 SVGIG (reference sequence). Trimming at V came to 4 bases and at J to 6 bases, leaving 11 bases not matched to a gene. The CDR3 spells CAWNPGGGGNGYTF. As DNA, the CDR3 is TGTGCCTGGAACCCAGGGGGTGGGGGAAATGGCTACACCTTC.

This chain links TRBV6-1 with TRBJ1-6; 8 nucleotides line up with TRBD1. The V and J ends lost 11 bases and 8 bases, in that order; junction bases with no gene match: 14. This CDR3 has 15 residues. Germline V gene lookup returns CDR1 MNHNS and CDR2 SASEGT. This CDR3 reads CAGTNSGQADSPLHF. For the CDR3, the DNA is TGTGCCGGCACTAACTCGGGACAGGCGGATTCACCCCTCCACTTT.

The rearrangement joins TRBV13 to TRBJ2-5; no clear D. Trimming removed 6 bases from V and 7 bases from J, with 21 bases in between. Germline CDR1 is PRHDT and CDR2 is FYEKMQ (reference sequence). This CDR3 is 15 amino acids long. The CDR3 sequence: CASRSTQQVSGTQYF. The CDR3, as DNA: TGTGCCAGCAGGTCCACACAGCAGGTCTCTGGGACCCAGTACTTC.

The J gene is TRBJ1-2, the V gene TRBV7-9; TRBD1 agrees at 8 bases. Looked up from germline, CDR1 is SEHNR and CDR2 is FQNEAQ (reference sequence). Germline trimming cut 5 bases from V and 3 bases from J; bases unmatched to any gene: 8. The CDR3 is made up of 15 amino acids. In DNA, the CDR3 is TGTGCCAGCAGCCCATCGACAGGGGTTGACTATGGCTACACCTTC. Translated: CASSPSTGVDYGYTF.

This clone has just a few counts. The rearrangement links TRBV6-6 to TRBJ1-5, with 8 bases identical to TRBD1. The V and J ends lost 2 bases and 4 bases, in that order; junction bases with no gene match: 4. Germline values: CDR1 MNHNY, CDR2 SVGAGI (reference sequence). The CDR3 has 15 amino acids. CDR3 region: CASSYMGQDNQPQHF. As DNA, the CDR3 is TGTGCCAGCAGTTACATGGGACAGGATAATCAGCCCCAGCATTTT.

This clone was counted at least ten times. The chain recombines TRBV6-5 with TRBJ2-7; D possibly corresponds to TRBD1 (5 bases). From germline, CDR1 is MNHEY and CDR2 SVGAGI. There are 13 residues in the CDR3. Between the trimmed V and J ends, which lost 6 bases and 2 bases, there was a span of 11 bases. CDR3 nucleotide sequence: TGTGCCAGCAGGAGCTACAGGCCCTACGAGCAGTACTTC. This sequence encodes CASRSYRPYEQYF.

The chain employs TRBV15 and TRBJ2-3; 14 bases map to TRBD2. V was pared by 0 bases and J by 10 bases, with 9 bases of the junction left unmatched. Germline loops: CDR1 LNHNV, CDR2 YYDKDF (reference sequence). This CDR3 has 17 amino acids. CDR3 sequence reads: CATSRDLPGLAGDAQYF. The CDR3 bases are TGTGCCACCAGCAGAGATCTTCCGGGACTAGCGGGGGATGCGCAGTATTTT.

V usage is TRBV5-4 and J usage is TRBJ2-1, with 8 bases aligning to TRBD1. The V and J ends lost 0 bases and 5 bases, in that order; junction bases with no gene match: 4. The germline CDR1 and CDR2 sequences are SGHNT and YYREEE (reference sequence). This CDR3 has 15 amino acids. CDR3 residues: CASSLENRGDNEQFF. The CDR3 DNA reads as TGTGCCAGCAGCTTGGAGAACAGGGGGGACAATGAGCAGTTCTTC. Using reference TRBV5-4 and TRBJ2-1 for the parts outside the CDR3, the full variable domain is ETGVTQSPTHLIKTRGQQVTLRCSSQSGHNTVSWYQQALGQGPQFIFQYYREEENGRGNFPPRFSGLQFPNYSSELNVNALELDDSALYLCASSLENRGDNEQFFGPGTRLTVL.

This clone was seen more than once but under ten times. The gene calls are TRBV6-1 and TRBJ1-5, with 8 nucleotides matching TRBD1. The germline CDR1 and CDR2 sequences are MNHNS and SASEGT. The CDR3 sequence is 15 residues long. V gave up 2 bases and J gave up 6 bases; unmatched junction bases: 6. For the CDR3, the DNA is TGTGCCAGCAGTGAACACAGGGGGAAGGGTCAGCCCCAGCATTTT. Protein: CASSEHRGKGQPQHF.